This is a list of T cell receptor beta chains from one sample in a study of CD8+ T cells in alopecia areata. Some clones are missing from TCRdb's copy, which holds only in-frame ones; the method was immunoSEQ multiplex PCR. Of around 300,000 clones in the sample, 60% were seen once. Source: CD4+ T cells sorted from blood, taken around week 54, from a patient treated with tofacitinib. Receptor source: a human donor with alopecia areata. Each CDR3 is given without its conserved first and last residue. A D gene is named only where the DNA matches it firmly.

V: TRBV23-1
D: NA
CDR3: ASSPSGTNTGELF

V: TRBV25-1
D: TRBD1
CDR3: ASSEIRGQGQLDTQY

V: TRBV28
D: TRBD1
CDR3: ASRPSGGAGYT

V: TRBV4-3
D: NA
CDR3: ASSQDSASYEQY

V: TRBV30
D: TRBD1
CDR3: ASGQGGTGELF

V: TRBV14
D: TRBD2
CDR3: ASSQDPTSGGAESSYNEQF

V: TRBV25-1
D: NA
CDR3: ASSAPGNSNQPQH

V: TRBV9
D: NA
CDR3: ASSVGWDYGYT

V: TRBV18
D: NA
CDR3: ASSPERTGDTYGYT

V: TRBV9
D: NA
CDR3: ASSVDGSLSYEQY

V: TRBV7-2
D: NA
CDR3: ASSLVFGRAHEQF

V: TRBV6-5
D: TRBD2
CDR3: ASSYPGLGTDTQY

V: TRBV30
D: NA
CDR3: AWKRRGGEKLF

V: TRBV7-9
D: NA
CDR3: ASELRPDSYNEQF

V: TRBV29-1
D: TRBD2
CDR3: SVETSGGTTDTQY

V: TRBV13
D: NA
CDR3: ASRRSGANVLT

V: TRBV29-1
D: NA
CDR3: SVEASGTYEQY

V: TRBV11-2
D: NA
CDR3: ASSLVGNEQF

V: TRBV11-2
D: NA
CDR3: ASSVDRQNIQY

V: TRBV15
D: NA
CDR3: ATSRDLVEGYT

V: TRBV4-2
D: NA
CDR3: ASSPGRDSNQPQH

V: TRBV25-1
D: TRBD1
CDR3: ASSGDRVSPLH

V: TRBV4-1
D: NA
CDR3: ASTAWDRNQETQY

V: TRBV4-2
D: TRBD1
CDR3: ASSQDSGQGRGNQPQH

V: TRBV7-2
D: NA
CDR3: ASSYWGNNSPLH

V: TRBV10-3
D: TRBD1
CDR3: AIRRQGYGYT

V: TRBV5-1
D: NA
CDR3: ASSLGDLTDTQY

V: TRBV6-5
D: NA
CDR3: ASSYTGTYTEAF

V: TRBV29-1
D: NA
CDR3: SVLRSPHEQY

V: TRBV6-6
D: TRBD2
CDR3: ASSYPMNSGGPF

V: TRBV29-1
D: NA
CDR3: SARRDSYEQY

V: TRBV2
D: NA
CDR3: ASSELSYEQY

V: TRBV6-6
D: TRBD1
CDR3: ASSSPGQGAGEQF

V: TRBV7-2
D: NA
CDR3: ATSGAGTLH

V: TRBV27
D: NA
CDR3: ASSFPTDTQY

V: TRBV29-1
D: NA
CDR3: SVEARETGRYEQY

V: TRBV4-1
D: TRBD2
CDR3: ASSQGLLAGGRGNIQY

V: TRBV2
D: NA
CDR3: ASTRSSRGNSPLH

V: TRBV5-1
D: TRBD1
CDR3: ASSIQGQRVTEQY

V: TRBV5-6
D: TRBD1
CDR3: ASREGQGNQPQH

V: TRBV5-1
D: TRBD1
CDR3: ASSSDGLGQSYEQY

V: TRBV7-8
D: NA
CDR3: ASSFQKDSEAF

V: TRBV6-5
D: TRBD1
CDR3: ASMYDRDTEAF

V: TRBV18
D: NA
CDR3: ASSTGSNTGELF

V: TRBV29-1
D: TRBD1
CDR3: SVDRARQETQY

V: TRBV7-2
D: TRBD1
CDR3: ASSLGFGQGDYEQY

V: TRBV5-6
D: TRBD1
CDR3: ASTLDRGTEAF

V: TRBV29-1
D: NA
CDR3: SVGKNLRETQY

V: TRBV5-1
D: NA
CDR3: ASSLLGNEQF

V: TRBV13
D: NA
CDR3: ASSLGREDQPQH

V: TRBV7-8
D: NA
CDR3: ASSLTDSRGYT

V: TRBV29-1
D: NA
CDR3: SVDPGGD

V: TRBV29-1
D: NA
CDR3: SVWGTEAF